Listed below are T cell receptor beta chains from one sample, sequenced in a study of T cell responses to AZD1222 COVID-19 vaccine. Measured with immunoSEQ multiplex PCR; TCRdb has only the in-frame clones, and not every one. Of roughly 86,000 clones in the sample, about 85% were seen once. The specimen comprised peripheral blood, sampled 28 days after the second AZD1222 dose. These TCRs come from an adult who received the AZD1222 COVID-19 vaccine. Each CDR3 is given with its conserved first and last residue. A D gene is named only where the DNA matches it firmly. Expanded clones get a size class; other rows say once, few or many, or leave the size out.

V gene	J gene	clone size	D gene	CDR3 DNA	CDR3 protein
TRBV5-1	TRBJ2-7	-	TRBD1	TGCGCCAGCAGCTCCCGGCCGGGACAGGGTTGGAACGAGCAGTACTTC	CASSSRPGQGWNEQYF
TRBV19	TRBJ1-5	-	-	TGTGCCAGTAAAAAAGCGGGCAGGGTGGCGAGGAGCAATCAGCCCCAGCATTTT	CASKKAGRVARSNQPQHF
TRBV28	TRBJ1-5	-	TRBD1	TGTGCCAGCAGTCAGGTGGGACAGGGGGGCAATCAGCCCCAGCATTTT	CASSQVGQGGNQPQHF
TRBV3-1/TRBV3-2	TRBJ2-7	-	TRBD2	TGTGCCAGCAGCCCTCGGACTAGCGGGCCCTACGAGCAGTACTTC	CASSPRTSGPYEQYF
TRBV14	TRBJ2-5	-	-	TGTGCCAGCAGCCGCCAAGAGACCCAGTACTTC	CASSRQETQYF
TRBV7-9	TRBJ2-1	-	-	TGTGCCAGCGCGCCGAGGCCGCATGAGCAGTTCTTC	CASAPRPHEQFF
TRBV28	TRBJ2-7	few	-	TGTGCCAGCAGCCCTCCGGTAGCCAAATTTACCTACGAGCAGTACTTC	CASSPPVAKFTYEQYF
TRBV5-1	TRBJ2-5	-	-	TGCGCCAGCACCCCCTATCCGGCCTCAAGAGAGACCCAGTACTTC	CASTPYPASRETQYF
TRBV30	TRBJ1-6	-	-	TGTGCCTGGAGCCCTTGGGGGGAGGATTCACCCCTCCACTTT	CAWSPWGEDSPLHF
TRBV7-2	TRBJ2-3	-	TRBD2	TGTGCCAGCAGCTTATGGACTAGCGGAGAACCAGATACGCAGTATTTT	CASSLWTSGEPDTQYF
TRBV27	TRBJ2-7	-	-	TGTGCCAGCAGTTTAAGCGGAGGCGGGACAATCCACTACGAGCAGTACTTC	CASSLSGGGTIHYEQYF
TRBV6-2/TRBV6-3	TRBJ2-3	-	-	TGTGCCAGCAGTTATGGGACCAGGGAGAATACGCAGTATTTT	CASSYGTRENTQYF
TRBV5-6	TRBJ2-7	-	-	TGTGCCAGCAGCTTTTCTCCCAGGGGTCACGAGCAGTACTTC	CASSFSPRGHEQYF
TRBV28	TRBJ1-1	-	-	TGTGCCAGCAGCGCAAATCGGGAGGCTTTCTTT	CASSANREAFF
TRBV10-3	TRBJ1-4	-	-	TGTGCCATCAGGGGCGGGGAAAAACTGTTTTTT	CAIRGGEKLFF
TRBV2	TRBJ2-3	-	TRBD2	TGTGCCAGCACGAAGGTAGCGGGGCCAGATACGCAGTATTTT	CASTKVAGPDTQYF
TRBV27	TRBJ2-1	-	TRBD2	TGTGCCAGCAGCCCCCGGCTAGCGGGATATGAGCAGTTCTTC	CASSPRLAGYEQFF
TRBV19	TRBJ1-5	-	-	TGTGCCAGTAGCCGTCTGGGGGAGACCTACGGACCCCAGCATTTT	CASSRLGETYGPQHF
TRBV19	TRBJ2-7	-	-	TGTGCCAGTAGTATAAGCGCGGTCTCCTACGAGCAGTACTTC	CASSISAVSYEQYF
TRBV5-5	TRBJ2-7	-	-	TGTGCCAGCAGCCCTCGGAACCTCGACCACGAGCAGTACTTC	CASSPRNLDHEQYF
TRBV9	TRBJ2-2	-	TRBD2	TGTGCCAGCAGCGTTAGCGGGAGAAACACCGGGGAGCTGTTTTTT	CASSVSGRNTGELFF
TRBV19	TRBJ1-6	once	TRBD1	TGTGCCAGTAGAACCCGGGACAGATATTCACCCCTCCACTTT	CASRTRDRYSPLHF
TRBV5-1	TRBJ2-5	-	-	TGCGCCAGCTTCCTGGGCGGGGACCAAGAGACCCAGTACTTC	CASFLGGDQETQYF
TRBV20-1	TRBJ2-5	-	TRBD1	TGCAGTGCTAGTCCCCCGGACAGGGGGCGGCAGACCCAGTACTTC	CSASPPDRGRQTQYF
TRBV2	TRBJ2-3	once	TRBD2	TGTGCCAGCAGCTCCGGGACTAGCGGAAATACGCAGTATTTT	CASSSGTSGNTQYF
TRBV7-8	TRBJ1-1	-	-	TGTGCCAGCAGCTTAGTTCCGGGGGGCGTTGAAGCTTTCTTT	CASSLVPGGVEAFF
TRBV21-1	TRBJ1-1	-	-	TGTGCCAGCAGCACCCGAATGGGTGCCACTGAAGCTTTCTTT	CASSTRMGATEAFF
TRBV28	TRBJ2-7	-	TRBD1	TGTGCCAGCAGTTTATTCCAGGGGGCTTACGAGCAGTACTTC	CASSLFQGAYEQYF
TRBV6-4	TRBJ2-5	-	-	TGTGCCAGCGGGGTAACGCCGGGTCATGGAGAGACCCAGTACTTC	CASGVTPGHGETQYF
TRBV19	TRBJ2-6	-	-	TGTGCCAGTAGTATAGTCCTCTCTGGGGCCAACGTCCTGACTTTC	CASSIVLSGANVLTF
TRBV7-6	TRBJ2-7	-	-	TGTGCCAGCAGCTTAGAGCGAGCGGATAACTACGAGCAGTACTTC	CASSLERADNYEQYF
TRBV2	TRBJ2-7	few	-	TGTGCCAGCAGTGACGAAGTAGGGCGCGAGCAGTACTTC	CASSDEVGREQYF
TRBV3-1/TRBV3-2	TRBJ1-1	-	TRBD1	TGTGCCAGCAGCCAATTGGGGGACAGGGGGACTGAAGCTTTCTTT	CASSQLGDRGTEAFF
TRBV13	TRBJ1-1	-	-	TGTGCCAGCAGCCAAGGCGCACAGATGGTAGCTTTCTTT	CASSQGAQMVAFF
TRBV7-9	TRBJ1-1	-	-	TGTGCCAGCAGCTTAGTTCGTCAGATGAACACTGAAGCTTTCTTT	CASSLVRQMNTEAFF
TRBV18	TRBJ1-1	-	TRBD1	TGTGCCAGCTTACTGAACACAGGGGGCGGCACTGAAGCTTTCTTT	CASLLNTGGGTEAFF
TRBV7-9	TRBJ2-7	few	TRBD1	TGTGCCAGCAGCCGCTGGCAGGGGGATAATCCCTACGAGCAGTACTTC	CASSRWQGDNPYEQYF
TRBV30	TRBJ1-3	-	TRBD1	TGTGCCTGGAGTGTATTTGCAGGGGGCGTAAACACCATATATTTT	CAWSVFAGGVNTIYF
TRBV4-1	TRBJ2-7	-	-	TGCGCCAGCAGCCGTAACGGTTTCTACGAGCAGTACTTC	CASSRNGFYEQYF
TRBV6-2/TRBV6-3	TRBJ2-7	-	-	TGTGCCAGCAGTTACTCCTCTTTCGGAAGGCCACCTAGAGAGCAGTACTTC	CASSYSSFGRPPREQYF
TRBV29-1	TRBJ1-2	-	-	TGCAGCGTGGTAACAGCCTATGGCTACACCTTC	CSVVTAYGYTF
TRBV6-5	TRBJ1-2	-	TRBD1	TGTGCCAGCAGCCAGTCCCGGGACAGGGATGGCTACACCTTC	CASSQSRDRDGYTF
TRBV21-1	TRBJ1-1	-	-	TGTGCCAGCAGCGGCCGGGACAGGGGGCAGGGGAACACTGAAGCTTTCTTT	CASSGRDRGQGNTEAFF
TRBV7-3	TRBJ2-3	-	TRBD2	TGTGCCAGCAGCTTAATAGGTAGCGGGAGGCCCGATCTGACAGATACGCAGTATTTT	CASSLIGSGRPDLTDTQYF